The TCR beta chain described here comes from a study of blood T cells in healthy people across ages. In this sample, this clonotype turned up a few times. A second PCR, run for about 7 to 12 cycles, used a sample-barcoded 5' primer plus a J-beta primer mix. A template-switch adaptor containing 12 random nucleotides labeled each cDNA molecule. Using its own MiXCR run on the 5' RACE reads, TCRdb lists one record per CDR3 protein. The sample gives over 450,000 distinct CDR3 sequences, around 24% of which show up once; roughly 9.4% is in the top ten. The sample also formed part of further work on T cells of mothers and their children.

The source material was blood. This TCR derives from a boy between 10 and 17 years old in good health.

The CDR3 bases are TGCAGCGTTGACCCAGGAGGCTCCTACAATGAGCAGTTCTTC. It yields the protein CSVDPGGSYNEQFF. The V and J genes are TRBV29-1 and TRBJ2-1; the D gene is possibly TRBD2 (5 bases). The CDR3 extends over 14 amino acids. V gave up 3 bases and J gave up 0 bases, with 9 bases separating them. Germline CDR1 SQVTM, CDR2 ANQGSEA.